These T cell receptor beta chains were read from a single sample in a study of CD8 T cells in ankylosing spondylitis. TCRdb used MiXCR to reprocess the 5' RACE reads, holding one entry per CDR3 protein. Here the sample spans 150,000 to 200,000 distinct CDR3 sequences, 13% being singletons. The sample consisted of blood, either unsorted or a sorted T cell fraction (not recorded which). These receptor sequences come from a female donor with ankylosing spondylitis or in good health (not recorded which). CDR3s include the opening cysteine and the closing phenylalanine or tryptophan. Each record gives: J gene, V gene, D gene, clone size, CDR3 length, CDR3 DNA, CDR3 protein. D genes are given only for firm matches. Only some rows state a clone size, as once, few, many or a class for expanded clones.

J gene: TRBJ2-1
V gene: TRBV11-1
D gene: -
clone size: many
CDR3 length: 18
CDR3 DNA: TGTGCCAGCAGCTTAGGGTTGAGGGCGGACACCTCCTACAATGAGCAGTTCTTC
CDR3 protein: CASSLGLRADTSYNEQFF

J gene: TRBJ2-3
V gene: TRBV12-3/TRBV12-4
D gene: -
clone size: few
CDR3 length: 13
CDR3 DNA: TGTGCCAGCCCCCATGATCTAAAAGATACGCAGTATTTT
CDR3 protein: CASPHDLKDTQYF

J gene: TRBJ1-6
V gene: TRBV5-1
D gene: -
clone size: many
CDR3 length: 13
CDR3 DNA: TGCGCCAGCAGCCCCCTTTATAATTCACCCCTCCACTTT
CDR3 protein: CASSPLYNSPLHF

J gene: TRBJ2-1
V gene: TRBV7-2
D gene: TRBD2
clone size: many
CDR3 length: 15
CDR3 DNA: TGTGCCAGCAGCTTGACTAGCGGGATAAGCAATGAGCAGTTCTTC
CDR3 protein: CASSLTSGISNEQFF

J gene: TRBJ2-3
V gene: TRBV28
D gene: -
clone size: many
CDR3 length: 18
CDR3 DNA: TGTGCCAGCAGTTTATCGCTGGGGACGGGGAACGACTTTGATACGCAGTATTTT
CDR3 protein: CASSLSLGTGNDFDTQYF

J gene: TRBJ2-3
V gene: TRBV3-1
D gene: -
clone size: -
CDR3 length: 13
CDR3 DNA: TGTGCCAGCAGCCGGGTTAGCACAGATACGCAGTATTTT
CDR3 protein: CASSRVSTDTQYF

J gene: TRBJ2-2
V gene: TRBV9
D gene: -
clone size: many
CDR3 length: 14
CDR3 DNA: TGTGCCAGCCGGGACGGCTCGAACACCGGGGAGCTGTTTTTT
CDR3 protein: CASRDGSNTGELFF

J gene: TRBJ1-5
V gene: TRBV25-1
D gene: -
clone size: -
CDR3 length: 15
CDR3 DNA: TGTGCCAGCAGTGAATTGCAGGGAATCAATCAGCCCCAGCATTTT
CDR3 protein: CASSELQGINQPQHF

J gene: TRBJ1-1
V gene: TRBV5-1
D gene: TRBD1
clone size: many
CDR3 length: 14
CDR3 DNA: TGCGCCAGCAGCTTCGACAGGGGCAACACTGAAGCTTTCTTT
CDR3 protein: CASSFDRGNTEAFF

J gene: TRBJ2-7
V gene: TRBV7-2
D gene: -
clone size: few
CDR3 length: 14
CDR3 DNA: TGTGCCAGCAGCATGGGACTGCGATCCTACGAGCAGTACTTC
CDR3 protein: CASSMGLRSYEQYF